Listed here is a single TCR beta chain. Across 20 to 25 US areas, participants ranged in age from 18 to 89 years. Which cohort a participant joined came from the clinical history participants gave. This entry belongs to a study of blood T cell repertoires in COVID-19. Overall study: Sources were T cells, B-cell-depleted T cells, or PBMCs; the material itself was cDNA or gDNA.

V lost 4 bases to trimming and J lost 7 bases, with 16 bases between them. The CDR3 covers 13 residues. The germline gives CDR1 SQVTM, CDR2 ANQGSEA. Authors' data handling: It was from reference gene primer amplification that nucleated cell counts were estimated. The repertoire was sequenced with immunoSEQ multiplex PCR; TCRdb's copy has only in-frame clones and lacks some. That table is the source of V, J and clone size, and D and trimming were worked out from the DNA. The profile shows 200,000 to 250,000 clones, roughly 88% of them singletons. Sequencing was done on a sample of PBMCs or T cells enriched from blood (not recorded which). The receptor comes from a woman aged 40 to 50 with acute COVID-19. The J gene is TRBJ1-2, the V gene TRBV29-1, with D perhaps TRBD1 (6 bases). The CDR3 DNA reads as TGCAGCGTTGTCTCAGGGGTAAGGGCTGGCTACACCTTC. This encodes CSVVSGVRAGYTF. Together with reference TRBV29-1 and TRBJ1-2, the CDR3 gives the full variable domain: SAVISQKPSRDICQRGTSLTIQCQVDSQVTMMFWYRQQPGQSLTLIATANQGSEATYESGFVIDKFPISRPNLTFSTLTVSNMSPEDSSIYLCSVVSGVRAGYTFGSGTRLTVV.